Following are 17 T cell receptor beta chains from one sample sequenced in a study of blood T cell repertoires in COVID-19. TCRdb's copy holds only in-frame clones and misses some; the assay was immunoSEQ multiplex PCR. The sample contains about 140,000 clones, around 90% of which appear only once. Sample: peripheral blood. The receptor set was obtained from a human donor with COVID-19, enrolled during active disease. The donor label of this sample is uncertain.

The genes are TRBV5-4 and TRBJ1-2; the D gene is possibly TRBD1 (5 bases). V lost 2 bases to trimming and J lost 2 bases, with 16 bases between them. Looked up from germline, CDR1 is SGHNT and CDR2 is YYREEE (reference sequence). The CDR3 loop spans 16 amino acids. The CDR3 sequence is CASSLTRSSGNYGYTF. The CDR3 coding sequence is TGTGCCAGCAGCTTAACACGCTCCTCAGGGAACTATGGCTACACCTTC.

This clone was picked up one time. The chain employs TRBV11-2 and TRBJ2-1; D uncertain. With 1 base removed from V and 6 bases from J, the gap between germline ends came to 7 bases. This CDR3 comprises 13 residues. Germline V gene lookup returns CDR1 SGHAT and CDR2 FQNNGV. The CDR3 DNA follows: TGTGCCAGCAGCTTAGGTTACAGCAATGAGCAGTTCTTC. It is translated as CASSLGYSNEQFF.

This clone occurred once. The CDR3 reads CASSVGGGDTEAFF. CDR3 nucleotides: TGTGCCAGCAGCGTAGGGGGAGGGGACACTGAAGCTTTCTTT. The chain is built from TRBV9 and TRBJ1-1; tentative D call: TRBD1 (5 bases). Trimming took off 0 bases at V and 3 bases at J, with 9 bases between the two ends. In germline, CDR1 is SGDLS, CDR2 YYNGEE. The CDR3 is 14 amino acids. Drawing the rest from reference TRBV9 and TRBJ1-1, the complete variable domain is DSGVTQTPKHLITATGQRVTLRCSPRSGDLSVYWYQQSLDQGLQFLIQYYNGEERAKGNILERFSAQQFPDLHSELNLSSLELGDSALYFCASSVGGGDTEAFFGQGTRLTVV.

The rearrangement uses TRBV11-2 and TRBJ2-1; 10 bases are a match to TRBD2. Trimming removed 5 bases from V and 2 bases from J; junction bases left unmatched: 3. The CDR3 extends over 15 amino acids. From germline, CDR1 is SGHAT and CDR2 FQNNGV. CDR3 protein: CASSILAGAYNEQFF. The DNA of the CDR3 is TGTGCCAGCAGCATTCTAGCGGGGGCCTACAATGAGCAGTTCTTC. The whole variable domain, remainder taken from reference TRBV11-2 and TRBJ2-1, is EAGVAQSPRYKIIEKRQSVAFWCNPISGHATLYWYQQILGQGPKLLIQFQNNGVVDDSQLPKDRFSAERLKGVDSTLKIQPAKLEDSAVYLCASSILAGAYNEQFFGPGTRLTVL.

The V call is TRBV5-1, the J call TRBJ2-5, with no clear D. This CDR3 has 13 amino acids. Germline V CDR1 and CDR2: SGHRS, YFSETQ. Trimming took off 0 bases at V and 8 bases at J, with 11 bases between the two ends. The CDR3 nucleotides are TGCGCCAGCAGCTTGGCTGGCAGGTCCACCCAGTACTTC. Protein sequence: CASSLAGRSTQYF.

The gene calls are TRBV11-3 and TRBJ2-5, with D possibly matching TRBD2 (5 bases). Germline V gene sequence: CDR1 SGHNT, CDR2 YENEEA. CDR3 length: 17 residues. Trimming shortened V by 3 bases and J by 2 bases, and 19 bases separated the two germline ends. The chain's CDR3 is CASSFPSYGVGQETQYF. Here the CDR3 DNA reads TGTGCCAGCAGCTTTCCCTCCTACGGGGTAGGGCAAGAGACCCAGTACTTC.

V and J are TRBV9 and TRBJ2-7; 9 positions match TRBD2. This CDR3 is built from 16 residues. Trimming took 0 bases from V and 3 from J; bases not matched to a gene: 7. The germline CDR1 and CDR2 sequences are SGDLS and YYNGEE. CDR3 sequence: CASSVVRLAGNYEQYF. CDR3 in DNA: TGTGCCAGCAGCGTAGTGCGGCTAGCGGGGAACTACGAGCAGTACTTC.

The chain couples TRBV18 to TRBJ1-5, with 7 bases aligning to TRBD1. J was trimmed by 7 bases and V by 4 bases; bases with no gene match: 10. Germline V gene lookup returns CDR1 KGHSH and CDR2 LQKENI. This CDR3 has 15 residues. CDR3 DNA sequence: TGTGCCAGCTCACAATCCGGGACAGCGTTCCAGCCCCAGCATTTT. Protein sequence: CASSQSGTAFQPQHF. Variable domain in full (rest from reference TRBV18 and TRBJ1-5): NAGVMQNPRHLVRRRGQEARLRCSPMKGHSHVYWYRQLPEEGLKFMVYLQKENIIDESGMPKERFSAEFPKEGPSILRIQQVVRGDSAAYFCASSQSGTAFQPQHFGDGTRLSIL.

This sequence joins TRBV5-4 and TRBJ2-3; TRBD2 aligns across 13 bases. This CDR3 spans 16 amino acids. J lost 3 bases, V lost 1 base, and 2 bases had no gene match. Per the germline V gene, CDR1 is SGHNT and CDR2 is YYREEE (reference sequence). The CDR3 is CASSLTSGGETDTQYF. The CDR3 nucleotides read TGTGCCAGCAGCTTGACTAGCGGGGGGGAAACAGATACGCAGTATTTT.

The chain carries TRBV11-3 and TRBJ1-1; possibly TRBD1 for D (6 bases). CDR1 and CDR2 (germline): SGHNT, YENEEA. The CDR3 runs 16 residues. V lost 0 bases to trimming and J lost 5 bases, with 16 bases between them. The DNA for the CDR3 is TGTGCCAGCAGCTTAGAGTCGGGGGGCGCGCAGACTGAAGCTTTCTTT. Its translation is CASSLESGGAQTEAFF.

CDR3: CASSSRTSGRAGADTQYF. The CDR3 DNA reads as TGTGCCAGCAGTAGCCGGACTAGCGGGAGGGCCGGGGCAGATACGCAGTATTTT. This chain links TRBV9 with TRBJ2-3, with TRBD2 matching over 15 bases. The CDR3 is made up of 18 amino acids. Trimming cost V 5 bases and J 4 bases; bases outside gene matches: 11. Germline V gene data show CDR1 as SGDLS and CDR2 as YYNGEE.

The chain is built from TRBV7-3 and TRBJ2-3; 10 bases are shared with TRBD2. Germline trimming cut 3 bases from V and 6 bases from J; bases unmatched to any gene: 6. The CDR3 consists of 15 residues. Germline V lookup: CDR1 SGHTA, CDR2 FQGTGA. CDR3 amino acids: CASSFQAGGPDTQYF. CDR3 nucleotide sequence: TGTGCCAGCAGCTTCCAAGCGGGGGGGCCTGATACGCAGTATTTT.

The sample holds one count of this clone. The J gene is TRBJ1-1, the V gene TRBV4-1, with D maybe TRBD1 (5 bases). Trimming pared 0 bases from V and 3 bases from J, leaving 5 bases between. The CDR3 spans 13 residues. CDR1 and CDR2 from the germline V gene are MGHRA and YSYEKL. CDR3 loop: CASSQDRDTEAFF. In DNA, the CDR3 is TGCGCCAGCAGCCAAGACAGGGACACTGAAGCTTTCTTT.

The V call is TRBV9, the J call TRBJ2-7; 7 bases line up with TRBD1. V was clipped by 2 bases and J by 7 bases; unmatched bases: 3. Germline CDR1 SGDLS, CDR2 YYNGEE. This CDR3 has 12 residues. The CDR3 loop is CASSVTGEEQYF. For the CDR3, the DNA is TGTGCCAGCAGCGTTACAGGGGAAGAGCAGTACTTC.

The genes are TRBV12-3 or TRBV12-4 and TRBJ2-3, with a tentative D call TRBD2 (5 bases). This CDR3 spans 11 amino acids. V was shortened by 6 bases and J by 5 bases, with 6 bases between the two germline ends. Here the CDR3 DNA reads TGTGCCAGCAGGGGAGTAGATACGCAGTATTTT. The encoded protein is CASRGVDTQYF.

This rearrangement joins TRBV6-1 to TRBJ2-1; perhaps TRBD1 as D (6 bases). The CDR3 extends over 16 amino acids. Trimming cost V 0 bases and J 0 bases, with 9 bases left between them. Looked up from germline, CDR1 is MNHNS and CDR2 is SASEGT. The DNA of the CDR3 is TGTGCCAGCAGTGAAGCGCAGGGGAGCTCCTACAATGAGCAGTTCTTC. This gives the protein CASSEAQGSSYNEQFF.

J is TRBJ2-1 and V is TRBV18; a weak D match, TRBD2 (6 bases). Germline V gene sequence: CDR1 KGHSH, CDR2 LQKENI. There are 14 residues in the CDR3. The V gene lost 0 bases and the J gene lost 10 bases, with 13 bases spanning the gap. The CDR3 protein is CASSPPGLSWEQFF. CDR3 bases: TGTGCCAGCTCACCACCGGGACTGAGTTGGGAGCAGTTCTTC. The complete variable domain, with remaining parts taken from reference TRBV18 and TRBJ2-1, reads NAGVMQNPRHLVRRRGQEARLRCSPMKGHSHVYWYRQLPEEGLKFMVYLQKENIIDESGMPKERFSAEFPKEGPSILRIQQVVRGDSAAYFCASSPPGLSWEQFFGPGTRLTVL.